This TCR beta chain was recovered during a study of technical replicates of blood from a handful of donors. Trimming stripped 3 bases from V and 5 bases from J, with 14 bases between. In germline, CDR1 is SEHNR, CDR2 FQNEAQ (reference sequence). CDR3 length: 14 amino acids. Generated by immunoSEQ multiplex PCR, the TCRdb table keeps only in-frame clones and is missing some. The profile shows 60,000 to 70,000 clones, 95% to 98% of them singletons. The receptor's source is a human donor in good health. The rearrangement joins TRBV7-9 to TRBJ2-7; D is perhaps TRBD2 (6 bases). Sequencing was done on a sample of T cells isolated from PBMCs. CDR3 coding DNA: TGTGCCAGCAGCTTCGCGGCGGGGTGGGACGAGCAGTACTTC. Translated, it gives CASSFAAGWDEQYF. Together with reference TRBV7-9 and TRBJ2-7, the CDR3 gives the full variable domain: DTGVSQNPRHKITKRGQNVTFRCDPISEHNRLYWYRQTLGQGPEFLTYFQNEAQLEKSRLLSDRFSAERPKGSFSTLEIQRTEQGDSAMYLCASSFAAGWDEQYFGPGTRLTVT.